This T cell receptor (beta chain) is from a study of blood T cell repertoires in COVID-19. As for the study in general: COVID-19 samples from acute and convalescent phases originated in the United States, Italy and Spain.

The CDR3 length is 13 residues. Trimming stripped 1 base from V and 11 bases from J, with 11 bases between. CDR1 is LGHDT and CDR2 is YNNKEL in the germline V gene (reference sequence). Measured with immunoSEQ multiplex PCR; TCRdb has only the in-frame clones, and not every one. The table lists about 150,000 clones, about 80% of them singletons. Sequenced sample: peripheral blood. The sequence was collected from a man aged 65 to 79 with acute or convalescent COVID-19. The chain carries TRBV3-1 (or the pseudogene TRBV3-2) and TRBJ1-4; possible D gene TRBD1, 5 bases. CDR3 loop: CASSQVGAGKLFF. CDR3 DNA sequence: TGTGCCAGCAGCCAAGTAGGGGCCGGGAAACTGTTTTTT.